This TCR beta chain was recorded in a study of identifying expanded T cells in peripheral blood. Points on this clone: What it recognizes is unknown.

During the collection period, no donor immune events like infections were recorded. Broader study findings: Variance in clone template counts between approximately 2-week samples significantly increased with total template count across all healthy donors.

Trimming at V came to 7 bases and at J to 5 bases, leaving 6 bases not matched to a gene. CDR3 length: 13 residues. The germline CDR1 and CDR2 sequences are GTSNPN and SVGIG (reference sequence). Profiled with immunoSEQ multiplex PCR; TCRdb holds only in-frame clones, not every one. In the table there are some 78,000 clones, 84% of which are singletons. The specimen sequenced was blood. This TCR was sampled from a person aged 18-70 years in good health. The V and J genes are TRBV30 and TRBJ1-1, with 11 positions matching TRBD1. This CDR3 is CASMGQGGTEAFF. CDR3 bases: TGTGCCTCGATGGGACAGGGGGGTACTGAAGCTTTCTTT.